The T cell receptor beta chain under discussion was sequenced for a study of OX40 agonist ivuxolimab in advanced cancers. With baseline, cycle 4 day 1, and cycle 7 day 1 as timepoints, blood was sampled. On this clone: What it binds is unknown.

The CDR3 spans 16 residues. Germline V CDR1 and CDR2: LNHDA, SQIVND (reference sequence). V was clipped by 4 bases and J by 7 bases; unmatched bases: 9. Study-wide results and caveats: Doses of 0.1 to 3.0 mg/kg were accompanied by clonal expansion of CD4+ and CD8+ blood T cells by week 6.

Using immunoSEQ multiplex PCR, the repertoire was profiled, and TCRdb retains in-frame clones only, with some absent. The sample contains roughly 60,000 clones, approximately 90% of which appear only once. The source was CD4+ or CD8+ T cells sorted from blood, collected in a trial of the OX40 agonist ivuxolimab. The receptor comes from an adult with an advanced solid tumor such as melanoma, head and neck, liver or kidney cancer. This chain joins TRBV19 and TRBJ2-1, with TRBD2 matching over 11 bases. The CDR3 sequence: CASSTIAGGLGNEQFF. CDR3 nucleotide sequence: TGTGCCAGTAGTACCATAGCGGGAGGGCTTGGGAATGAGCAGTTCTTC.